This entry describes one T cell receptor beta chain. Antigen: not known. This specimen belongs to a study of beta chain features in type 1 diabetes. Study conclusions and caveats: For type 1 diabetes patients, VDJ junctions showed fewer insertions and more deletions. PCR may have favored shorter templates equally in patients and controls.

Sequenced material consisted of expressed TCRB transcripts (all of the isolated RNA was reverse transcribed). An average of approximately 4 million reads was obtained for naive, central memory and regulatory T cell samples. Libraries were prepared by immunoSEQ multiplex PCR; TCRdb keeps only in-frame clonotypes and omits some of them. The sample consists of a few hundred thousand clones, roughly 16% of them appearing once. V was pared by 4 bases and J by 2 bases, with 10 bases of the junction left unmatched. The CDR3 spans 17 residues. Germline V CDR1 and CDR2: SGHRS, YFSETQ. Sorted CD4+ subsets: naive, central memory, regulatory, stem cell-like memory (CD45RO/CCR7/CD25/CD127/CD95/CD27 panel).

The V gene is TRBV5-1, the J gene TRBJ2-3, with 10 bases lining up with TRBD2. This TCR derives from a woman between 18 and 29 years old in good health. Sample: naive CD4+ T cells from blood. The CDR3 DNA follows: TGCGCCAGCAGCCCGCGACCTAGCGGGAGACTCACAGATACGCAGTATTTT. It specifies CASSPRPSGRLTDTQYF. The complete variable domain, with remaining parts taken from reference TRBV5-1 and TRBJ2-3, reads KAGVTQTPRYLIKTRGQQVTLSCSPISGHRSVSWYQQTPGQGLQFLFEYFSETQRNKGNFPGRFSGRQFSNSRSEMNVSTLELGDSALYLCASSPRPSGRLTDTQYFGPGTRLTVL.